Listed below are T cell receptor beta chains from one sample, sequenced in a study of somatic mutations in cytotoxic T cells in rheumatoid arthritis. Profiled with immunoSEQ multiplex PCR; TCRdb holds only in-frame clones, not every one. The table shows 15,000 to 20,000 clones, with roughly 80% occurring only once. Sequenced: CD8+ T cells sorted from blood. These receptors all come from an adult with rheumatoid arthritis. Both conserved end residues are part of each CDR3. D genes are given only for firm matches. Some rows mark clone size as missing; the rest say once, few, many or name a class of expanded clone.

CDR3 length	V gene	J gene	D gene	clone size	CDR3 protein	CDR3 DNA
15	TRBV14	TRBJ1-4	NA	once	CASSTTAATNEKLFF	TGTGCCAGCAGCACCACGGCAGCAACTAATGAAAAACTGTTTTTT
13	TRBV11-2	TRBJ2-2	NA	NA	CASSGDVAGELFF	TGTGCCAGCAGCGGAGACGTAGCCGGGGAGCTGTTTTTT
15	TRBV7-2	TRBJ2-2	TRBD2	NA	CAARRRGGRYGELFF	TGTGCCGCCCGGCGGCGGGGGGGCCGGTACGGGGAGCTGTTTTTT
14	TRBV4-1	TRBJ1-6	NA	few	CASSQVIHNSPLHF	TGCGCCAGCAGCCAAGTAATTCACAATTCACCCCTCCACTTT
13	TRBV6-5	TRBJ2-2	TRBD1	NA	CASRTGDTGELFF	TGTGCCAGCAGGACAGGGGACACCGGGGAGCTGTTTTTT
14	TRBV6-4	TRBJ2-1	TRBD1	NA	CASSGGTEYNEQFF	TGTGCCAGCAGTGGTGGGACAGAGTACAATGAGCAGTTCTTC
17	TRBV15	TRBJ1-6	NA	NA	CATSGEVSSSYNSPLHF	TGTGCCACCTCGGGGGAGGTTTCCAGCTCCTATAATTCACCCCTCCACTTT
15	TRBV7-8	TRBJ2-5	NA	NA	CASSLETSIQETQYF	TGTGCCAGCAGCTTGGAGACCTCCATCCAAGAGACCCAGTACTTC
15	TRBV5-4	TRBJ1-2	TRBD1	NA	CASSSSLTGNYGYTF	TGTGCCAGCAGCTCGAGTCTGACAGGGAACTATGGCTACACCTTC
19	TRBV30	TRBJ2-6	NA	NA	CAWSAGTPKIYTGANVLTF	TGTGCCTGGTCCGCCGGGACCCCGAAGATTTACACTGGGGCCAACGTCCTGACTTTC
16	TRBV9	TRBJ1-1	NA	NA	CASSVGREIMNTEAFF	TGTGCCAGCAGCGTAGGCCGGGAAATCATGAACACTGAAGCTTTCTTT
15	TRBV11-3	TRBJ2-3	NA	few	CASSSSEEGTDTQYF	TGTGCCAGCAGCTCGAGCGAGGAGGGCACAGATACGCAGTATTTT
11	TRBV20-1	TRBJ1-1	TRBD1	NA	CSARIRGEAFF	TGCAGTGCTAGAATCAGGGGGGAAGCTTTCTTT
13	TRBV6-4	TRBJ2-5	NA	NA	CASSETYQETQYF	TGTGCCAGCAGTGAGACGTACCAAGAGACCCAGTACTTC
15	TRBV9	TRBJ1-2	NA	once	CASSVSGEGYYGYTF	TGTGCCAGCAGCGTATCCGGGGAGGGGTACTATGGCTACACCTTC
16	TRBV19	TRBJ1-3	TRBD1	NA	CASSMRQGATGNTIYF	TGTGCCAGTAGTATGCGGCAGGGGGCAACTGGAAACACCATATATTTT
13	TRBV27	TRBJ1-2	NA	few	CASSLSSSYGYTF	TGTGCCAGCAGTTTATCAAGCAGCTATGGCTACACCTTC
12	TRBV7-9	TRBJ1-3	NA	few	CASRGIGNTIYF	TGTGCCAGCAGGGGCATTGGAAACACCATATATTTT
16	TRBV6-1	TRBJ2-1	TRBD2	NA	CASSEASGGTYNEQFF	TGTGCCAGCAGTGAAGCTAGCGGGGGTACCTACAATGAGCAGTTCTTC
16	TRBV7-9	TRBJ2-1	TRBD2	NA	CASSPRGGSSYNEQFF	TGTGCCAGCAGCCCGCGGGGGGGGAGCTCCTACAATGAGCAGTTCTTC
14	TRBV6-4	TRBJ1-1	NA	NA	CASSPSGHNTEAFF	TGTGCCAGCAGCCCCTCAGGACATAACACTGAAGCTTTCTTT
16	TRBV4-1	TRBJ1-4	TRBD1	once	CASSQDEGTGEEKLFF	TGCGCCAGCAGCCAAGATGAAGGGACAGGGGAGGAAAAACTGTTTTTT
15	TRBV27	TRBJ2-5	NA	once	CASSPLGPLGETQYF	TGTGCCAGCAGTCCTCTGGGCCCCCTGGGGGAGACCCAGTACTTC
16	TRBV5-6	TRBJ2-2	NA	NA	CASSLVWGPDTGELFF	TGTGCCAGCAGCTTGGTCTGGGGGCCGGACACCGGGGAGCTGTTTTTT
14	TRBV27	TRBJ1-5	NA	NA	CASSLRGGNQPQHF	TGTGCCAGCAGCCTCAGGGGTGGCAATCAGCCCCAGCATTTT
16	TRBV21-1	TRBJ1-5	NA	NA	CASSGRGQGVYQPQHF	TGTGCCAGCAGCGGCCGGGGACAGGGTGTGTATCAGCCCCAGCATTTT
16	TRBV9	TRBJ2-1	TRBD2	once	CASSLELASSYNEQFF	TGTGCCAGCAGCCTCGAACTAGCGAGCTCCTACAATGAGCAGTTCTTC
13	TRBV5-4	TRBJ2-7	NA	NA	CASSLVGGWEQYF	TGTGCCAGCAGCTTGGTGGGGGGCTGGGAGCAGTACTTC
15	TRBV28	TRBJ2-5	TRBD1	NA	CASSLRGTAVETQYF	TGTGCCAGCAGTCTAAGGGGGACAGCGGTAGAGACCCAGTACTTC
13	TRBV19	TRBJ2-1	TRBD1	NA	CASSARQGNEQFF	TGTGCCAGTAGTGCCAGACAGGGGAATGAGCAGTTCTTC
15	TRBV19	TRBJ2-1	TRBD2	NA	CASSITSGGFDEQFF	TGTGCCAGTAGTATCACCAGCGGGGGGTTTGATGAGCAGTTCTTC
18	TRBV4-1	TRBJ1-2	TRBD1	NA	CASSQDQGTGITYGGYTF	TGCGCCAGCAGCCAAGATCAAGGGACAGGGATCACCTATGGCGGCTACACCTTC
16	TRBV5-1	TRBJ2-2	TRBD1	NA	CASSLRLGQGAGELFF	TGCGCCAGCAGCTTGAGGCTGGGGCAGGGGGCCGGGGAGCTGTTTTTT
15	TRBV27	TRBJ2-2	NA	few	CASRTGREDTGELFF	TGTGCCAGCAGAACTGGAAGGGAAGACACCGGGGAGCTGTTTTTT
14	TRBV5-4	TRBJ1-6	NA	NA	CASSTPDPASPLHF	TGTGCCAGCAGTACGCCGGACCCGGCCTCACCCCTCCACTTT
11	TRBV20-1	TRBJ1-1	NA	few	CSARPTAEAFF	TGCAGTGCTAGACCCACTGCTGAAGCTTTCTTT
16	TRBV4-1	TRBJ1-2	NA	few	CASSQDLAATNYGYTF	TGCGCCAGCAGCCAAGATTTGGCAGCGACTAACTATGGCTACACCTTC
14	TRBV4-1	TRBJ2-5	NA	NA	CASSQGFSQETQYF	TGCGCCAGCAGCCAAGGATTTTCCCAAGAGACCCAGTACTTC
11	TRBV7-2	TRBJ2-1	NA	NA	CASSLAGMGFF	TGTGCCAGCAGCTTAGCGGGCATGGGGTTCTTC
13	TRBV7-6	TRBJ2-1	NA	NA	CASSPGLLDEQFF	TGTGCCAGCAGCCCAGGGCTTCTGGATGAGCAGTTCTTC
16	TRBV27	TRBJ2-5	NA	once	CASSPLGQGGWETQYF	TGTGCCAGCAGTCCCCTGGGGCAGGGAGGATGGGAGACCCAGTACTTC
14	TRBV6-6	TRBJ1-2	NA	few	CASMRLREGYGYTF	TGTGCCAGCATGAGGCTTCGGGAGGGCTATGGCTACACCTTC
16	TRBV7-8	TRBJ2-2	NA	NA	CASSLGGGAFTGELFF	TGTGCCAGCAGCTTAGGAGGGGGGGCCTTCACCGGGGAGCTGTTTTTT
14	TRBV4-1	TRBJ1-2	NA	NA	CASSPLGRNYGYTF	TGCGCCAGCAGCCCCCTTGGGCGCAACTATGGCTACACCTTC
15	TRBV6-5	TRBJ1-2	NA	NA	CASSRRGGAGYGYTF	TGTGCCAGCAGCCGACGGGGGGGCGCCGGGTATGGCTACACCTTC
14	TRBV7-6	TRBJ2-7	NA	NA	CASSLEEGSYEQYF	TGTGCCAGCAGCTTAGAAGAGGGGTCCTACGAGCAGTACTTC
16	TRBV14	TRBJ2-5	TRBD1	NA	CASSQAGQVFWGTQYF	TGTGCCAGCAGCCAAGCAGGACAGGTCTTTTGGGGGACCCAGTACTTC